One and the same sample provided the 27 T cell receptor beta chains below, sequenced in a study of blood T cell repertoires in COVID-19. The protocol was immunoSEQ multiplex PCR, while the TCRdb copy is restricted to in-frame clones and leaves out a portion. Of some 240,000 clones in the sample, approximately 89% were seen once. Sample: PBMCs or T cells enriched from blood (not recorded which). The receptors here all came from a woman aged 35 to 49 who had been exposed to COVID-19.

V is TRBV19 and J is TRBJ1-6; possibly TRBD1 for D (6 bases). The CDR3 has 14 amino acids. CDR1 and CDR2 (germline): LNHDA, SQIVND (reference sequence). V was trimmed by 10 bases and J by 9 bases, leaving 19 bases between them. CDR3 bases: TGTGCCACCACACTACAGGGTGGTGGTTCACCCCTCCACTTT. It codes for CATTLQGGGSPLHF.

The V call is TRBV25-1, the J call TRBJ2-2; TRBD1 aligns across 8 bases. Germline V gene sequence: CDR1 MGHDK, CDR2 SYGVNS. V lost 1 base to trimming and J lost 7 bases; unmatched junction nucleotides: 11. This CDR3 comprises 17 residues. The CDR3 protein is CASSESDRVWTGGELFF. CDR3 DNA: TGTGCCAGCAGTGAATCGGACAGGGTCTGGACGGGCGGGGAGCTGTTTTTT.

This rearrangement joins TRBV18 to TRBJ1-2; tentatively, D is TRBD1 (5 bases). The CDR3 is made up of 13 amino acids. Germline V CDR1 and CDR2: KGHSH, LQKENI. Between the trimmed V and J ends, which lost 3 bases and 2 bases, there was a span of 7 bases. DNA for the CDR3: TGTGCCAGCTCACCGGACAAAAACTATGGCTACACCTTC. Its translation: CASSPDKNYGYTF.

The chain joins TRBV7-9 to TRBJ1-4, with D perhaps TRBD1 (6 bases). The length of the CDR3 is 14 residues. V lost 1 base and J 5 bases, leaving 8 bases between the germline ends. Germline V gene lookup returns CDR1 SEHNR and CDR2 FQNEAQ (reference sequence). CDR3 sequence: CASSLVGTNEKLFF. The CDR3 coding sequence is TGTGCCAGCAGCTTAGTAGGGACAAATGAAAAACTGTTTTTT.

The chain employs TRBV6-5 and TRBJ1-1; D is ambiguous. V gave up 7 bases and J gave up 4 bases, with 7 bases separating them. Germline loops: CDR1 MNHEY, CDR2 SVGAGI. This CDR3 is 11 amino acids long. This CDR3 reads CASTEGTEAFF. CDR3 DNA sequence: TGTGCCAGCACCGAGGGCACTGAAGCTTTCTTT.

This chain uses TRBV6-6 with TRBJ2-7; 10 bases are shared with TRBD2. Germline loops: CDR1 MNHNY, CDR2 SVGAGI (reference sequence). The CDR3 length is 16 residues. Trimming cost V 4 bases and J 6 bases; bases outside gene matches: 12. The CDR3: CASSWGTSDVQGEQYV. Written as DNA, the CDR3 is TGTGCCAGCAGTTGGGGGACTAGCGACGTCCAGGGCGAGCAGTACGTC.

The count of this clone is one. V usage is TRBV7-9 and J usage is TRBJ1-1; TRBD1 is a possible D gene (6 bases). The V end was cut by 7 bases, the J end by 5 bases, with 14 bases between. Germline V gene lookup returns CDR1 SEHNR and CDR2 FQNEAQ (reference sequence). This CDR3 is 13 amino acids long. The CDR3 here is CASIRGAGTEAFF. In nucleotides, the CDR3 is TGTGCCAGCATTCGGGGGGCTGGGACTGAAGCTTTCTTT.

This clone was observed a single time. The junction departs from germline at one end; a sequencing error may be responsible. V and J are TRBV5-1 and TRBJ2-5; 8 nucleotides match TRBD2. In germline, CDR1 is SGHRS, CDR2 YFSETQ. The CDR3 has 14 residues. This chain's CDR3 is CASSSGTGGETQYF. CDR3 DNA: TGTGCCAGCAGCTCGGGGACGGGAGGGGAGACCCAGTACTTC.

The chain carries TRBV5-5 and TRBJ1-1; D not resolved. The CDR3 covers 16 residues. Germline CDR1 and CDR2: SGHKS and YYEKEE (reference sequence). V lost 2 bases and J lost 2, with 16 bases in between. This chain's CDR3 is CASSFSNPRLNTEAFF. For the CDR3, the DNA is TGTGCCAGCAGCTTCTCAAACCCTAGATTAAACACTGAAGCTTTCTTT.

The gene calls are TRBV7-6 and TRBJ1-1, with TRBD1 matching 7 bases. V shed 3 bases, J shed 7 bases, and the junction held 8 bases outside the gene matches. Germline V gene sequence: CDR1 SGHVS, CDR2 FNYEAQ. This CDR3 comprises 14 residues. The CDR3, as DNA: TGTGCCAGCAGCTTGTTTGGTGGGACAGATGAAGCTTTCTTT. This gives the protein CASSLFGGTDEAFF. Combining the CDR3 with reference TRBV7-6 and TRBJ1-1 gives the whole variable domain GAGVSQSPRYKVTKRGQDVALRCDPISGHVSLYWYRQALGQGPEFLTYFNYEAQQDKSGLPNDRFSAERPEGSISTLTIQRTEQRDSAMYRCASSLFGGTDEAFFGQGTRLTVV.

The rearrangement joins TRBV18 to TRBJ2-1, with D maybe TRBD1 (7 bases). Trimming left V 0 bases short and J 4 bases short, with 19 bases between. CDR1 and CDR2 from the germline V gene are KGHSH and LQKENI. This CDR3 spans 18 amino acids. As DNA, the CDR3 is TGTGCCAGCTCACCACCCCCCCAGGGGGGACCTCTTTACAATGAGCAGTTCTTC. Translation gives CASSPPPQGGPLYNEQFF.

This clone came up a few times. In DNA, the CDR3 is TGTGCCAGCAGTTACGAGGGCTCCTACGAGCAGTACGTC. Its translation: CASSYEGSYEQYV. V gene TRBV6-2 or TRBV6-3 combines with J gene TRBJ2-7; a possible D gene is TRBD2 (5 bases). The CDR3 sequence is 13 residues long. Germline assignment: CDR1 MNHEY and CDR2 SVGEGT. The V end lost 2 bases, the J end lost 0 bases, and 5 bases lay between the germline ends.

This clone has only one observation. The V call is TRBV23-1, the J call TRBJ2-2; 14 positions agree with TRBD2. TRBV23-1 is noted as an ORF with a role that remains uncertain. This CDR3 region has 17 residues. V dropped 4 bases and J dropped 5; count of bases not matched to a gene: 6. The CDR3 region is CASSLTSGGAGTGELFF. DNA for the CDR3: TGCGCCAGCAGTCTGACTAGCGGGGGGGCTGGGACCGGGGAGCTGTTTTTT.

The chain joins TRBV7-2 to TRBJ1-2; 9 bases match TRBD1. With 5 bases clipped from V and 6 bases from J, the junction kept 10 bases outside the gene matches. The CDR3 has 15 amino acids. Germline loops: CDR1 SGHTA, CDR2 FQGNSA. As DNA, the CDR3 is TGTGCCAGCAGCGTAACAGGGGGCGCAGCGGATGGCTACACCTTC. Residues: CASSVTGGAADGYTF.

This rearrangement joins TRBV27 to TRBJ2-6; TRBD1 might be the D (6 bases). This CDR3 region has 15 residues. Trimming removed 7 bases from V and 4 bases from J, with 14 bases in between. Germline V gene data show CDR1 as MNHEY and CDR2 as SMNVEV (reference sequence). The CDR3 protein is CASIDLGAGANVLTF. The CDR3 nucleotides are TGTGCCAGCATTGATTTGGGGGCGGGGGCCAACGTCCTGACTTTC.

The chain is built from TRBV9 and TRBJ1-3; D call uncertain. Germline lookup yields CDR1 SGDLS and CDR2 YYNGEE. V was clipped by 0 bases and J by 4 bases, with 8 bases between them. The CDR3 has 14 amino acids. CDR3 sequence: CASSVALTGNTIYF. CDR3 sequence (DNA): TGTGCCAGCAGCGTAGCCCTGACAGGAAACACCATATATTTT.

The chain joins TRBV6-1 to TRBJ1-1, with unresolved D. Trimming pared 0 bases from V and 11 bases from J, leaving 13 bases between. Germline V gene data show CDR1 as MNHNS and CDR2 as SASEGT. The CDR3 loop spans 13 amino acids. CDR3 DNA sequence: TGTGCCAGCAGTGAAGCGGCCCGGGTCGCGGCTTTCTTT. Translation gives CASSEAARVAAFF.

J is TRBJ1-1 and V is TRBV4-2, with unresolved D. Germline V gene data show CDR1 as LGHNA and CDR2 as YNFKEQ. The CDR3 consists of 14 residues. Between the trimmed V and J ends, which lost 4 bases and 10 bases, there was a span of 19 bases. CDR3 protein: CASSRAPNWSTAFF. The CDR3 region has the DNA TGTGCCAGCAGCCGAGCCCCAAATTGGTCCACAGCTTTCTTT.

The chain has TRBV6-1 and TRBJ1-5; D might be TRBD1 (5 bases). The CDR3 is made up of 14 amino acids. With 1 base removed from V and 7 bases from J, the gap between germline ends came to 11 bases. Germline V gene data show CDR1 as MNHNS and CDR2 as SASEGT. CDR3 sequence reads: CASSEGTSAQPQHF. DNA of the CDR3: TGTGCCAGCAGTGAAGGGACATCAGCACAGCCCCAGCATTTT.

The chain joins TRBV18 to TRBJ1-1, with a tentative D call TRBD1 (6 bases). The CDR3 consists of 15 residues. In germline, CDR1 is KGHSH, CDR2 LQKENI. Trimming pared 2 bases from V and 5 bases from J, leaving 15 bases between. The CDR3 region is CASSPKQTGGTEAFF. CDR3 nucleotide sequence: TGTGCCAGCTCACCAAAACAGACAGGCGGGACTGAAGCTTTCTTT.

This chain connects TRBV4-1 to TRBJ2-7; tentative D call: TRBD1 (6 bases). The germline V gene has CDR1 MGHRA and CDR2 YSYEKL. This CDR3 is 14 amino acids long. V lost 4 bases and J lost 2, with 12 bases in between. CDR3 protein: CASSLKDSTYEQYF. For the CDR3, the DNA is TGCGCCAGCAGCCTCAAGGACAGCACCTACGAGCAGTACTTC.

This chain joins TRBV2 and TRBJ2-6; D not certain. The CDR3 runs to 16 residues. Trimming removed 9 bases from V and 0 bases from J, with 15 bases in between. Looked up from germline, CDR1 is SNHLY and CDR2 is FYNNEI. The CDR3, as DNA: TGTGCCAGTCGTGAGAGCGAGTACTCTGGGGCCAACGTCCTGACTTTC. This codes for CASRESEYSGANVLTF.

The rearrangement links TRBV20-1 to TRBJ2-7; 11 nucleotides agree with TRBD2. The CDR3 loop spans 15 amino acids. Germline loops: CDR1 DFQATT, CDR2 SNEGSKA (reference sequence). V lost 6 bases to trimming and J lost 2 bases; unmatched junction nucleotides: 9. The CDR3 region has the DNA TGCAGTGCGAGTCCTTTACTAGCGGGGGCCTACGAGCAGTACTTC. It codes for CSASPLLAGAYEQYF.

The V and J genes are TRBV7-2 and TRBJ1-2, with a tentative D call TRBD1 (6 bases). The germline CDR1 and CDR2 sequences are SGHTA and FQGNSA. The length of the CDR3 is 13 residues. Trimming took 5 bases from V and 7 from J, leaving 14 bases between them. The CDR3 spells CASSPGDLRGYTF. The CDR3 nucleotides read TGTGCCAGCAGCCCAGGGGATCTGCGTGGCTACACCTTC.

A single count supports this clone. DNA of the CDR3: TGTGCCACCAGCAGTCCCGGTTCTAACTATGGCTACACCTTC. Translation gives CATSSPGSNYGYTF. V and J are TRBV15 and TRBJ1-2; no reliable D call. V shed 3 bases and J shed 0 bases, with 8 bases lying between them. CDR3 length: 14 residues. Germline lookup yields CDR1 LNHNV and CDR2 YYDKDF (reference sequence).

J is TRBJ2-5 and V is TRBV5-5; the D gene is possibly TRBD2 (6 bases). V was trimmed by 4 bases and J by 5 bases, leaving 12 bases between them. CDR1 SGHKS and CDR2 YYEKEE come from the germline V gene (reference sequence). The CDR3 covers 13 residues. In DNA form, the CDR3 reads TGTGCCAGCAGCCGAAGCGGAGGGGAGACCCAGTACTTC. Translation: CASSRSGGETQYF.

The chain uses TRBV6-2 or TRBV6-3 and TRBJ2-2; a possible D gene is TRBD2 (6 bases). The germline CDR1 and CDR2 sequences are MNHEY and SVGEGT. Trimming pared 4 bases from V and 3 bases from J, leaving 12 bases between. The CDR3 has 15 amino acids. CDR3 bases: TGTGCCAGCAGTTGGGAGGTAGTAGACACCGGGGAGCTGTTTTTT. Its translation: CASSWEVVDTGELFF.